The T cell receptor (beta chain) under discussion was sequenced for a study of T cells after yellow fever vaccination. With respect to this clonotype: Its antigen is unknown.

TCRdb analysed the 5' RACE reads with MiXCR anew, one entry per CDR3 protein. Seen here are around 320,000 distinct CDR3 sequences, over 8.5% observed once, and the top ten hold about 3.5%. This CDR3 comprises 12 residues. V was clipped by 7 bases and J by 0 bases, with 6 bases between them. Germline CDR1 is MDHEN and CDR2 is SYDVKM. Overall study results and limits: A large majority of primary-vaccination clones showed up again after the booster (about 96% CD4, 75% to 90% CD8). Clonotypes found in both CD4 and CD8 compartments made up a small share.

The rearrangement joins TRBV28 to TRBJ1-1; D unresolved. The TCR sequence derives from a young man who received the YFV17D yellow fever vaccine. Sequences were derived from CD4+ T cells sorted from PBMCs, sampled 45 days after the yellow fever booster vaccination. The CDR3, as DNA: TGTGCCAGCACCAGGATGAACACTGAAGCTTTCTTT. It specifies CASTRMNTEAFF.